This entry describes one T cell receptor (beta chain). Its cognate antigen is unknown. Scientists ran DNA taken from cultured CD4+ T cells through the Oncomine TCR Beta short-read assay for sequencing. The source of extracted genomic DNA was cultured CD4+ T cells. A single record per CDR3 protein comes from TCRdb applying MiXCR to the PCR reads. The table shows 8,500 to 14,000 distinct CDR3 sequences, with less than 40% occurring only once. These data come from a study of vaccination and CD4 T cells after COVID-19. Study overall: Two of the convalescents were Hispanic, and convalescents were six males and four females.

V dropped 3 bases and J dropped 8 bases, with 10 bases sitting between them. Germline CDR1 and CDR2: LNHDA and SQIVND (reference sequence). This CDR3 is 12 amino acids long. Treatment reported: roughly 10-day PBMC culture with coronavirus spike peptide pools or control peptides (ViraFEST assay). Collection of the unexposed donor's CD4+ T cells took place before the COVID-19 pandemic (2011-2018). Researchers reported culturing about 2.1 million PBMCs per well with 10 IU/ml IL-2 and about 9 ug/ml peptide pools. Material: CD4+ T cells from blood, cultured in vitro. The chain uses TRBV19 and TRBJ1-1; the D is unclear. This clonotype was obtained from a human donor in good health. The CDR3 DNA follows: TGTGCCAGTAGTATGGTCCCCGGAGAAGCTTTCTTT. Its translation: CASSMVPGEAFF.